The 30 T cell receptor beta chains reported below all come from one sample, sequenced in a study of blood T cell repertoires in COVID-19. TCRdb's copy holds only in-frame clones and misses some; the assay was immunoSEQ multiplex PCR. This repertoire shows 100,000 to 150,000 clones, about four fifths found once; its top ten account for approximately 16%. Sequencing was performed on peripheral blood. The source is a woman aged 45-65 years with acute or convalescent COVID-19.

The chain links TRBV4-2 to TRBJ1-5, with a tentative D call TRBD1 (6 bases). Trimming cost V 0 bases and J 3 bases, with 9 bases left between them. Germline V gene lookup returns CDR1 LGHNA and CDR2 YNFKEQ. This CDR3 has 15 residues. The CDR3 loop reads CASSQDPGANQPQHF. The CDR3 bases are TGTGCCAGCAGCCAAGACCCAGGGGCCAATCAGCCCCAGCATTTT.

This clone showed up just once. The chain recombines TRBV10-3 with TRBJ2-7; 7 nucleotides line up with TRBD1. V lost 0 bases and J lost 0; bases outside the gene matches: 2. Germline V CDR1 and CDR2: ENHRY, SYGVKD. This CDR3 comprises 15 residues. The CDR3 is CAISESAGGSYEQYF. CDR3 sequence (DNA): TGTGCCATCAGTGAGTCCGCAGGGGGCTCCTACGAGCAGTACTTC.

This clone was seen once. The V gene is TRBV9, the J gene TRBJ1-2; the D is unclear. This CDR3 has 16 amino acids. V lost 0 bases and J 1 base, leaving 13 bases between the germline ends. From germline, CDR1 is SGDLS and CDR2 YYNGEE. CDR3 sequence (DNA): TGTGCCAGCAGCGTAGATGCCAGTGGAGGTAACTATGGCTACACCTTC. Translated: CASSVDASGGNYGYTF.

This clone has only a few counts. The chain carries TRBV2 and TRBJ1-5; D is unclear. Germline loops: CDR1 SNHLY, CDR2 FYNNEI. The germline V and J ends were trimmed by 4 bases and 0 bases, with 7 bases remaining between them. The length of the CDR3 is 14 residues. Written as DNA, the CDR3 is TGTGCCAGCAGTGTCCCTAATAGCAATCAGCCCCAGCATTTT. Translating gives CASSVPNSNQPQHF.

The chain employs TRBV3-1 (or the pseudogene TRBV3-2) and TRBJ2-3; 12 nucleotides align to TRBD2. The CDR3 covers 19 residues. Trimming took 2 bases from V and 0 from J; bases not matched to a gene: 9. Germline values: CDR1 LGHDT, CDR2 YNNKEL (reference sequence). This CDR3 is CASSQSWLGTSGSTDTQYF. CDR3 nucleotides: TGTGCCAGCAGCCAATCTTGGCTCGGGACTAGCGGGAGCACAGATACGCAGTATTTT.

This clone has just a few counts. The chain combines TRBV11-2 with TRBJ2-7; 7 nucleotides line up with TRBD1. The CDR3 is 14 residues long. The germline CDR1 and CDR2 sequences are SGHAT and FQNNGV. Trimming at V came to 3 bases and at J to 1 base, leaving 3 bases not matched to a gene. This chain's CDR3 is CASSFWDSSYEQYF. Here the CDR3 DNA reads TGTGCCAGCAGCTTCTGGGACAGTTCCTACGAGCAGTACTTC.

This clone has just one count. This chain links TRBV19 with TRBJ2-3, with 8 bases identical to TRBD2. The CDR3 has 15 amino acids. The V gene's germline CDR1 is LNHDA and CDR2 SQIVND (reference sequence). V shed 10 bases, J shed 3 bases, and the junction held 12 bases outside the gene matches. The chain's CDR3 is CATNPGGLGTDTQYF. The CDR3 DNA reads TGTGCCACCAACCCGGGGGGGCTAGGGACAGATACGCAGTATTTT.

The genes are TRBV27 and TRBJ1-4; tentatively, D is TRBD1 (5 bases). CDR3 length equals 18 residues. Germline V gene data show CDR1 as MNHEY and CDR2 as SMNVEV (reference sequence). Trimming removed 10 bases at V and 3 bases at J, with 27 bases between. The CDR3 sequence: CATESSGTLLPPNEKLFF. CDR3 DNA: TGTGCCACCGAATCTTCCGGGACTCTTTTACCGCCTAATGAAAAACTGTTTTTT. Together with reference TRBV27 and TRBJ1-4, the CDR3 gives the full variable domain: EAQVTQNPRYLITVTGKKLTVTCSQNMNHEYMSWYRQDPGLGLRQIYYSMNVEVTDKGDVPEGYKVSRKEKRNFPLILESPSPNQTSLYFCATESSGTLLPPNEKLFFGSGTQLSVL.

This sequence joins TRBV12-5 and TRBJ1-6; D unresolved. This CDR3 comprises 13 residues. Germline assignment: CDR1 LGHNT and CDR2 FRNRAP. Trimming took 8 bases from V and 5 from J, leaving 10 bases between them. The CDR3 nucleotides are TGTGCTAGTCGCAGCCGGGATAATTCACCCCTCCACTTT. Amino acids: CASRSRDNSPLHF.

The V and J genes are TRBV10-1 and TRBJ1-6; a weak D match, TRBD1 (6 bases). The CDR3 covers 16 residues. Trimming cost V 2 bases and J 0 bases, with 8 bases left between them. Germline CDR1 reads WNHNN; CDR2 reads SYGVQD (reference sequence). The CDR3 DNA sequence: TGCGCCAGCAGTGAGCGGGGGGCCTCCTATAATTCACCCCTCCACTTT. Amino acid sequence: CASSERGASYNSPLHF.

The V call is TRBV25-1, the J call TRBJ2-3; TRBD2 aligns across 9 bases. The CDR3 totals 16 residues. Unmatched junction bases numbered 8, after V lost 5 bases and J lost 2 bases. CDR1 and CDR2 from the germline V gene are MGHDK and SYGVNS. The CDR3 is CASSTPTSGFTDTQYF. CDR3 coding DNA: TGTGCCAGCAGTACTCCGACTAGCGGCTTCACAGATACGCAGTATTTT.

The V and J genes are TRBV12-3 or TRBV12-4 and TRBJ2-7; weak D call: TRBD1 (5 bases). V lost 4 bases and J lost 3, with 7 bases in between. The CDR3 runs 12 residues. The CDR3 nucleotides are TGTGCCAGCAGTTCAGGGATCTACGAGCAGTACTTC. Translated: CASSSGIYEQYF.

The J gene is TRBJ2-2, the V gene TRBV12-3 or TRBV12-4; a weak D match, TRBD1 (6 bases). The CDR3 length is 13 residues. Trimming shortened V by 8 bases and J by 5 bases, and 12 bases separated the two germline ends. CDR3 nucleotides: TGTGCCAGCGTACAGGGTATAACCGGGGAGCTGTTTTTT. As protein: CASVQGITGELFF.

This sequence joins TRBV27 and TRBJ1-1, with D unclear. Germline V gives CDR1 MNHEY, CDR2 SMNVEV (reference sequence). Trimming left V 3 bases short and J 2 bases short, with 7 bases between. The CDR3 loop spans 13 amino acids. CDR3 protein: CASSFRQNTEAFF. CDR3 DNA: TGTGCCAGCAGTTTCCGACAAAACACTGAAGCTTTCTTT.

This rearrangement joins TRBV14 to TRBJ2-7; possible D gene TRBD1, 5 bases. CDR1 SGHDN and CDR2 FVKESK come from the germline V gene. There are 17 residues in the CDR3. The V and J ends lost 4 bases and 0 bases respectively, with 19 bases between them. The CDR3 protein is CASSLTDSITFSYEQYF. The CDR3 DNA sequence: TGTGCCAGCAGCCTTACTGACAGCATAACTTTCTCCTACGAGCAGTACTTC.

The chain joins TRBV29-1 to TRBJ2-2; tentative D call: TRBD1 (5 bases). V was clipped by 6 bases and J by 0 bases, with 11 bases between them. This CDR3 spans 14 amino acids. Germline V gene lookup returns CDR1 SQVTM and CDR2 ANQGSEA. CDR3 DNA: TGCAGCGTGATGGACACTTCGAACACCGGGGAGCTGTTTTTT. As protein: CSVMDTSNTGELFF.

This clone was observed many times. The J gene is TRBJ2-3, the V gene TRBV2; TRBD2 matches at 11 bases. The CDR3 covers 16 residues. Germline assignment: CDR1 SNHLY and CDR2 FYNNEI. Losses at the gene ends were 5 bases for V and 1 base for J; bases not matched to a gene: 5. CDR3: CASSKDSGGGTDTQYF. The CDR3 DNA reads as TGTGCCAGCAGTAAAGATAGCGGGGGGGGCACAGATACGCAGTATTTT.

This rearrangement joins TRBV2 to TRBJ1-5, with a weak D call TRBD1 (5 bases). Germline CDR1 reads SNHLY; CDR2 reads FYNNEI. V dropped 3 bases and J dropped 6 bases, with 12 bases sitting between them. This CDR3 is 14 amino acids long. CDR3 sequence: CASSDDGARQPQHF. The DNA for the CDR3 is TGTGCCAGCAGTGACGATGGGGCCCGTCAGCCCCAGCATTTT. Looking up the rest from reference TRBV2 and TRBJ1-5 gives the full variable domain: EPEVTQTPSHQVTQMGQEVILRCVPISNHLYFYWYRQILGQKVEFLVSFYNNEISEKSEIFDDQFSVERPDGSNFTLKIRSTKLEDSAMYFCASSDDGARQPQHFGDGTRLSIL.

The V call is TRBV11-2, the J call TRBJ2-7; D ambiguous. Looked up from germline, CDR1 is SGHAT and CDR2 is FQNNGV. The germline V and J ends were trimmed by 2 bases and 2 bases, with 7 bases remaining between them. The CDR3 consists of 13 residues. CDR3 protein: CASSLLQTYEQYF. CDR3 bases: TGTGCCAGCAGCTTACTTCAGACCTACGAGCAGTACTTC.

The chain's CDR3 is CASSIGQGGAGQPQHF. The CDR3 DNA follows: TGTGCCAGTAGTATAGGTCAAGGGGGCGCAGGGCAGCCCCAGCATTTT. This chain joins TRBV19 and TRBJ1-5; 7 bases fit TRBD1. The trim removed 1 base at V and 7 bases at J, leaving 10 bases unmatched. This CDR3 has 16 residues. The germline gives CDR1 LNHDA, CDR2 SQIVND (reference sequence).

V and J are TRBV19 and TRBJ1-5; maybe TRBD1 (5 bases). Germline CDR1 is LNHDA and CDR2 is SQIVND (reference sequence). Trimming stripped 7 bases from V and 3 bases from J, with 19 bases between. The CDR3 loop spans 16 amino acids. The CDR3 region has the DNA TGTGCCAGTACCCGTAGTTGGGGGGGTACCAATCAGCCCCAGCATTTT. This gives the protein CASTRSWGGTNQPQHF.

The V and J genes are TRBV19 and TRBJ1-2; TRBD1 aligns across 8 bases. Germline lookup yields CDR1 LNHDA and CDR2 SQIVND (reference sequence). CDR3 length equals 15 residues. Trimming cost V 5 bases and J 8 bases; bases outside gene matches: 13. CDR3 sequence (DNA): TGTGCCAGTAGTGGGACACTAAGCCGACAGGGGGGCTACACCTTC. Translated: CASSGTLSRQGGYTF.

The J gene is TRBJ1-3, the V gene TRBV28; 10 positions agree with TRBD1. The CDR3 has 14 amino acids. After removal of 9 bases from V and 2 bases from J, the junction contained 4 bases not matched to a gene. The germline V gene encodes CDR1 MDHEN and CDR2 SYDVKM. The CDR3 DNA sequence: TGTGCCAGTTCCGGGACAGGGGCTGGAAACACCATATATTTT. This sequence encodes CASSGTGAGNTIYF. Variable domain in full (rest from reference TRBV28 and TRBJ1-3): DVKVTQSSRYLVKRTGEKVFLECVQDMDHENMFWYRQDPGLGLRLIYFSYDVKMKEKGDIPEGYSVSREKKERFSLILESASTNQTSMYLCASSGTGAGNTIYFGEGSWLTVV.

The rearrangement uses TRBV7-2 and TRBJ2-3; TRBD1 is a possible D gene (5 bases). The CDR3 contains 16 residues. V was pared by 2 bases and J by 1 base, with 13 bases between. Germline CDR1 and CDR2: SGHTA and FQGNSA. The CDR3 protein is CASSLNTVGGTDTQYF. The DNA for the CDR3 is TGTGCCAGCAGCTTAAACACGGTAGGGGGCACAGATACGCAGTATTTT.

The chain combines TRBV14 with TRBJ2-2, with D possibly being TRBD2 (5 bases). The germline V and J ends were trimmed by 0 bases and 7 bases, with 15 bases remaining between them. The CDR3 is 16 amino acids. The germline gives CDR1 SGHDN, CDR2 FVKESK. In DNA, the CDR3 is TGTGCCAGCAGCCAAGATCTCCGAGGGTCTGGCGGGGAGCTGTTTTTT. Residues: CASSQDLRGSGGELFF. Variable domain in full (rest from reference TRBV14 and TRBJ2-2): EAGVTQFPSHSVIEKGQTVTLRCDPISGHDNLYWYRRVMGKEIKFLLHFVKESKQDESGMPNNRFLAERTGGTYSTLKVQPAELEDSGVYFCASSQDLRGSGGELFFGEGSRLTVL.

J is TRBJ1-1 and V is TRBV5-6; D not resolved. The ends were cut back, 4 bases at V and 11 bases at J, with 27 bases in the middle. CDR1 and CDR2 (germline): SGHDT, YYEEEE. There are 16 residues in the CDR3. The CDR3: CASSPSSRSSPFRAFF. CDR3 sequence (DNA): TGTGCCAGCAGCCCCTCATCTCGCTCGAGCCCCTTCCGGGCTTTCTTT.

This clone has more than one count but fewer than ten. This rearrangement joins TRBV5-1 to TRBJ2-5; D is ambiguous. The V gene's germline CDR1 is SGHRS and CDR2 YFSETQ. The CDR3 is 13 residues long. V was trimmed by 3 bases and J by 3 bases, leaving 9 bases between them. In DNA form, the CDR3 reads TGCGCCAGCAGCTCTGGCCTAGAAGAGACCCAGTACTTC. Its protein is CASSSGLEETQYF.

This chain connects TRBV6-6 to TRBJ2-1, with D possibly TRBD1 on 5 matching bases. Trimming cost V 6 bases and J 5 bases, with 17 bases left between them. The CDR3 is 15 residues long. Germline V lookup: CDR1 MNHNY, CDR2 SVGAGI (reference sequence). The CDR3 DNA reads TGTGCCAGCAGAGACAGTCTCGTGCCAAACAATGAGCAGTTCTTC. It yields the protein CASRDSLVPNNEQFF.

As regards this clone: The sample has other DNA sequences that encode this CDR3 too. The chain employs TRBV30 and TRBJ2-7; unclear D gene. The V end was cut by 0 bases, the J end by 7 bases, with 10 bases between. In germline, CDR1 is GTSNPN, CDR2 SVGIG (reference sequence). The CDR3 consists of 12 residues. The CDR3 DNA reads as TGTGCCTGGAGTGTCGGCGGCTATGAGCAGTACTTC. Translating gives CAWSVGGYEQYF.

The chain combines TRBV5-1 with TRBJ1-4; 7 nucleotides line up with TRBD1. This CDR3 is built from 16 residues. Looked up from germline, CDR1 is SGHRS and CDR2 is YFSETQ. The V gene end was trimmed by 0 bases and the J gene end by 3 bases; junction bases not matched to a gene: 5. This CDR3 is CASSLGDRASNEKLFF. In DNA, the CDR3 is TGCGCCAGCAGCTTGGGAGACAGGGCCTCTAATGAAAAACTGTTTTTT.